This paragraph reports one T cell receptor beta chain. This clone was counted only a few times. Its antigen remains undetermined. No base quality information exists; no much larger clone differs at one position. The cohort consisted of approximately 690 healthy bone marrow donors. At the time of sampling, every cohort member was nominally healthy, though immune exposures that went unrecorded were likely present. The donor was CMV seronegative and belonged to the group of 320 or so seronegative cohort members. A peripheral blood sample was provided by each donor, and peripheral blood mononuclear cells were used for TCR beta sequencing. The Qiagen DNeasy Blood Extraction Kit was used to extract genomic DNA from the blood cell samples. The sample is drawn from a study of cytomegalovirus exposure and HLA in healthy donors (dated by TCRdb to about 2017). Background for the entire study: In an earlier analysis of approximately 640 of the donors, under 300 Gb of sequence data and about 110 million unique TCR beta sequences from 150 million to 200 million T cells were reported. Class I and class II HLA loci were covered by the typing at four-digit resolution. The number of donors typed differed by locus, with about 629-630 for A, B, C, DRB1 and DQB1, more than 500 for DQA1, 606 for DPA1, and 400 to 490 for DPB1. Among about 400 genotyped donors of the cohort, an average of around 220,000 unique TCR beta nucleotide sequences was sequenced per donor, of which about 19% were non-productive. The aim of the study was to test whether cataloging public T cell receptors could identify signatures of past pathogen exposure. About 300 gigabases of sequencing data and approximately 91 million unique TCR sequences made up an early release that covered under 750 HLA-typed donors. Alongside the repertoire data, information on donor age, sex, ethnicity and CMV serostatus was compiled. Rather than using new phenotypic data, the later analysis identified candidate immune exposures from TCR beta sequences and from how often those sequences occurred across donors. Of the roughly 410 genotyped donors, 65% to 90% were placed in the genetic ancestry cluster associated with self-reported Caucasian donors. Four to six DR-DQ haplotypes were handled as single units for association and clustering, since linkage in the cohort was strong. The study combined high-throughput TCR immunosequencing, statistical association of individual TCRs with disease status, and machine learning to predict cytomegalovirus infection status. A later genetic analysis took genome-wide SNP genotypes for about 55% of the 666 donors and used that subset as a discovery cohort. All discovery cohort repertoires had been generated on a single sequencing platform. A separate validation cohort of roughly 120 different subjects was used in addition to the roughly 720-subject first cohort. To study patterns of TCR occurrence, a later analysis re-analyzed previously published TCR beta repertoires from 600 to 750 donors and added high-resolution HLA genotyping. To decide whether each TCR beta V gene segment behaved as functional or pseudogenic, an earlier analysis of several hundred of the donors relied on high-throughput TCR beta sequencing. The study profiled the T cell repertoires of hundreds of subjects by immunosequencing and related them to cytomegalovirus serostatus.

Study-wide findings and limitations: Most TCR sequences were seen in very few donors, while some public TCRs were found in many individuals. A group of highly shared sequence variants was considered likely to be a technical artifact of the sequencing pipeline. Because HLA typing was unavailable for some donors at each locus, only the typed subset was used in association tests. Most CMV-associated TCR beta chains appeared to be HLA-restricted in a later analysis, and the HLA associations seemed to be driven largely by CMV exposure. An earlier analysis of 587 of the donors showed that most TCR beta V segments appeared in productive rearrangements either about 87% or about 30% of the time, which broadly matched IMGT annotations. A later genetic analysis reported fewer N-insertions in productive TCRs among donors in an Asian-associated ancestry cluster than the approximately 670-donor mean. In both the original and validation cohorts, the classifier was reported to diagnose cytomegalovirus status with high specificity and sensitivity. In vitro tests confirmed that three of the cytomegalovirus-associated TCR beta chains recognize cytomegalovirus antigens. It was suggested by the authors that the approach could potentially be generalized to other disease states and immunological phenotypes. A further reported finding was that TCR beta sequences accurately predicted the HLA-A and HLA-B alleles for most subjects in the first cohort. In a later analysis, about 17,000 TCR beta sequences were associated with specific HLA alleles at a false discovery rate of 0.05. Strong co-occurrence of HLA alleles, especially DR and DQ, made assigning TCR associations to individual alleles difficult. A later analysis reported that several top co-occurrence clusters appeared linked to parvovirus B19, influenza, CMV and Epstein-Barr virus. In a later analysis, the rate of TCR association differed among HLA loci, with DRB1 alleles having the most associated TCRs and HLA-C alleles having the fewest. In a later genetic analysis, a missense DCLRE1C variant was associated with V-gene and J-gene trimming of TCR beta chains, and the association was replicated in an independent cohort. Correlated functional status among segregating V segments might be attributable to linkage disequilibrium, but an unknown experimental factor could not be ruled out. In the study, 150 to 200 TCR beta chains were listed as associated with cytomegalovirus. In a later analysis, HLA-associated TCR beta chains showed more clonal expansion and lower generation probabilities than non-associated chains that were equally common. CMV serostatus was the only immune exposure information available for the cohort. The earlier analysis of about 600 of the donors excluded over 15 rarely observed V segments, including chromosome 9 orphons, because counts were too low. The presence/absence analyses assumed that sequencing depth was roughly uniform across donors, and that assumption may not be true. Only TCR beta chains were sequenced in this cohort, and the absence of alpha or paired-chain data limited detectable features.

The method was the immunoSEQ multiplex PCR assay. For the multiplex PCR, a mixture combining 60 forward primers for TCR Vbeta segments and 13 reverse primers for TCR Jbeta segments was used. The CDR3 region of rearranged TCR beta genes was amplified from genomic DNA by a multiplex PCR assay. On the Illumina HiSeq System, the amplified TCR beta libraries were sequenced as 87-base-pair reads. The paper's data handling went like this. A later analysis tallied 75 million to 85 million unique TCR beta chains across the 600 to 700 repertoires, and around 10 million of those chains were shared by two or more donors. Raw reads were error-corrected and collapsed into unique sequences by a nearest-neighbor algorithm in which closely related sequences were merged to remove PCR and sequencing errors. To assign V, D and J gene segments, CDR3 sequences were aligned to IMGT reference sequences. Each retained sequence needed at least a six-nucleotide match to both a V gene segment and a J gene segment. Rearrangements were classified as productive when the CDR3 lacked stop codons and remained in frame with V and J, and all other rearrangements were classified as non-productive. CDR3 was defined by IMGT convention, running from the second conserved V-encoded cysteine to the conserved J-encoded phenylalanine. The earlier analysis of 450 to 750 of the donors excluded any sequence lacking an unambiguous match to a single V gene segment. In an earlier analysis of some 590 of the donors, a V segment was called functional when productive rearrangements were above 56.7%, and segregating when the standard deviation between donors exceeded 5%. A statistical classification framework was developed to diagnose cytomegalovirus status using the catalog of TCR beta chain sequences. V and J gene assignment, in a later analysis, came from comparing TCR nucleotide sequences with IMGT/GENE-DB human TR gene sequences. In a later analysis, CDR3 sequences and most-parsimonious VDJ recombination scenarios were assigned using the TCRdist pipeline. In a later analysis, each TCR beta chain was defined by its CDR3 amino acid sequence together with its V-gene family, and reads lacking a unique V-gene family were excluded. To address suspected cross-contamination and a sequencing artifact, a later analysis removed around 590 highly shared, low-generation-probability nucleotide sequences. In a later analysis, a clonal expansion index for each public chain was calculated from normalized within-repertoire ranks of inferred template counts. A later analysis computed generation probabilities with a VDJ recombination model fitted to out-of-frame rearrangements, and checked the results against IGoR. In a later analysis, hypergeometric tests were used to score TCR-TCR, TCR-HLA and TCR-CMV co-occurrence, with a repertoire-size bias correction applied to TCR pairs. A later analysis estimated false discovery rates by permuting HLA or CMV assignments 20 times. In a later analysis, co-occurring TCRs were grouped using DBSCAN, with TCRdist sequence similarity added in when clustering inside HLA-allele-positive subsets. For co-occurrence clustering, repertoires with fewer than 30,000 or more than 120,000 public chains were excluded, along with roughly 5 repertoires with anomalous nucleotide sharing. What TCRdb holds here is the immuneACCESS table cut down to in-frame rearrangements. Part of the clones is not present; checked against another copy, under half of the missing clones reflect an unresolved V gene, and the others are unexplained. V, J and clone size reflect that table, while D and trimming were determined from the DNA. In all, the sample holds roughly 48,000 clones, and 70% to 80% of those were seen once. Less than 4% of the sample is taken by the ten largest.

The receptor comes from a woman aged 25 to 39 in good health and CMV-seronegative. The material sequenced was PBMCs.

DNA sequence: TGTGCCAGCGCTGGACAGGGCTATGGCTACACCTTC. Translated, it reads CASAGQGYGYTF. Here the chain combines TRBV18 and TRBJ1-2, with 8 junctional bases fitting TRBD1. From the germline V gene, CDR1 is KGHSH and CDR2 is LQKENI. The germline V end is reduced by 8 bases and the J end by 4 bases; junction bases left unmatched: 3. The CDR3 covers 12 residues, taking in both the cysteine and the phenylalanine. The retained sequence is limited to the CDR3, 36 bases, with the frame set at the first base.